The entry below describes one T cell receptor (beta chain). In its sample, this clonotype was seen a few times. The target of this receptor is not known. Base quality data are lacking; no much larger clone is found one base away. From the cysteine up to the phenylalanine, the CDR3 has a length of 12 residues. CDR3 DNA is the only sequence kept; it has 36 bases, read in frame from the first base. CDR1 and CDR2 are drawn from the germline V gene: MGHDK, SYGVNS. V is clipped by 4 bases and J by 5 bases, and the sequence between their germline boundaries is 8 bases long. This specimen comes from a study of T cell repertoires in cytomegalovirus infection (dated by TCRdb to the late 2010s). For context, the study as a whole: Because public TCR beta signatures pointed to carriage of CMV infection together with the matching HLA type, the HLA type of each donor mattered for the analysis.

On the study overall, not on this receptor specifically: The ex vivo response was dominated by HLA-C-restricted CMV-specific TCR beta clonotypes, which also provided the single most frequent clonotype in two of eight donors. In both this cohort and an independent cohort of some 370 donors, the cumulative frequency of public TCR beta family members distinguished carriers of CMV infection plus the relevant HLA type.

The listed sequencing device is Illumina HiSeq 1500. The raw public data were reprocessed by TCRdb itself: fastp quality trimming at Q25, MiXCR clonotype calling, in-frame beta chains only. Rows with a matching CDR3 protein are joined into one entry that keeps the most common DNA and genes. This sample comprises 120,000 to 150,000 distinct CDR3 sequences, 5.5% to 8% of them detected only once. The biggest ten clones account for more than 15% of the sample. The material sequenced was PBMCs. This clonotype was sampled from a human donor in good health (CMV status not recorded). Some clones in this sample may be carry-over from other donors' samples. This sequence uses TRBV25-1 and TRBJ1-2; no D gene can be assigned with confidence. The nucleotide sequence is TGTGCCAGCAGTGCCGGAGTTTATGGCTACACCTTC. Its coded protein is CASSAGVYGYTF.